Listed below are T cell receptor beta chains from one sample, sequenced in a study of T-cell reconstitution after alpha-beta-depleted transplantation in children. TCRdb itself ran the PCR reads through MiXCR, one entry per CDR3 protein. The data show 500,000 or so distinct CDR3 sequences, approximately 32% seen once. This specimen was PBMCs from the stem cell graft donor, taken from the stem cell graft. The origin of the receptors is a human donor who donated a stem cell graft to a child with aplastic anemia. Both conserved end residues are part of each CDR3. The D gene is left open where the match is weak. Not every row has a clone size; where given, it reads once, few, many or a size class.

size	D	J	V	length	CDR3	DNA
few	TRBD1	TRBJ2-3	TRBV5-1	15	CASSALTGSTDTQYF	TGCGCCAGCAGCGCACTGACAGGGTCCACAGATACGCAGTATTTT
-	-	TRBJ2-7	TRBV5-6	14	CASSLRLHSYEQYF	TGTGCCAGCAGCTTAAGACTGCACTCCTACGAGCAGTACTTC
-	TRBD1	TRBJ1-2	TRBV9	16	CASSPRVGGGYYGYTF	TGTGCCAGCAGCCCTCGGGTAGGGGGCGGATACTATGGCTACACCTTC
few	-	TRBJ1-3	TRBV27	15	CASSLGMGYGNTIYF	TGTGCCAGCAGTTTAGGGATGGGTTACGGAAACACCATATATTTT
-	-	TRBJ2-7	TRBV12-3/TRBV12-4	15	CASSQAGTPSYEQYF	TGTGCCAGCAGCCAAGCCGGGACACCCTCCTACGAGCAGTACTTC
-	TRBD1	TRBJ2-1	TRBV6-1	16	CASRLGTGRSYNEQFF	TGTGCCAGCAGACTAGGGACAGGGAGGTCCTACAATGAGCAGTTCTTC
-	-	TRBJ1-6	TRBV7-2	14	CASSLSRGNSPLHF	TGTGCCAGCAGCTTATCCCGAGGGAATTCACCCCTCCACTTT
few	-	TRBJ1-5	TRBV29-1	14	CSVRGATGNQPQHF	TGCAGCGTAAGGGGCGCGACGGGAAATCAGCCCCAGCATTTT
-	-	TRBJ2-3	TRBV12-3/TRBV12-4	14	CASNPDKSTDTQYF	TGTGCCAGCAACCCGGACAAGAGCACAGATACGCAGTATTTT
once	TRBD1	TRBJ2-7	TRBV15	14	CATNDRGPIYEQYF	TGTGCCACCAATGACAGGGGACCTATATACGAGCAGTACTTC
few	TRBD1	TRBJ1-1	TRBV12-3/TRBV12-4	14	CASSLVRTGTEAFF	TGTGCCAGCAGTTTAGTTAGGACAGGGACTGAAGCTTTCTTT
few	-	TRBJ2-5	TRBV7-2	14	CASSPPGVRETQYF	TGTGCCAGCAGTCCGCCTGGGGTCAGGGAGACCCAGTACTTC
-	-	TRBJ2-3	TRBV7-2	14	CASSLGISTDTQYF	TGTGCCAGCAGCTTAGGGATTAGCACAGATACGCAGTATTTT
-	-	TRBJ1-1	TRBV19	15	CASKVGATRGTEAFF	TGTGCCAGTAAGGTAGGGGCCACTCGAGGGACTGAAGCTTTCTTT
-	-	TRBJ2-7	TRBV28	20	CASSSIFGQGLTSGSYEQYF	TGTGCCAGCAGTTCGATATTCGGACAGGGGTTGACTAGCGGCTCCTACGAGCAGTACTTC
-	-	TRBJ2-7	TRBV5-1	13	CASSWDTSYEQYF	TGCGCCAGCAGCTGGGACACATCCTACGAGCAGTACTTC
few	-	TRBJ2-7	TRBV20-1	17	CSAEAGRVTRGKYEQYF	TGCAGTGCCGAGGCCGGTCGGGTGACTAGGGGAAAGTACGAGCAGTACTTC
few	TRBD2	TRBJ2-1	TRBV5-1	13	CASSSAGDNEQFF	TGCGCCAGCAGCTCGGCGGGGGACAATGAGCAGTTCTTC
-	-	TRBJ2-1	TRBV12-3/TRBV12-4	15	CASSLPSGSYNEQFF	TGTGCCAGCAGTTTACCCTCGGGGTCCTACAATGAGCAGTTCTTC